This T cell receptor beta chain is drawn from a study of blood T cell repertoires in COVID-19. On the study more broadly: COVID-19 samples collected from the United States, Italy and Spain covered acute and convalescent phases.

The germline V gene encodes CDR1 GTSNPN and CDR2 SVGIG (reference sequence). J was trimmed by 4 bases and V by 0 bases; bases with no gene match: 10. The CDR3 length is 17 residues. As processed by the authors: Quantification of nucleated cells was approximated via reference gene primer amplification. Sequenced by immunoSEQ multiplex PCR; TCRdb stores in-frame clones only, minus some. The V and J calls and clone size were taken over from that table, and D and trimming were inferred from the DNA. The repertoire consists of about 280,000 clones, with 83% occurring once and the leading ten covering over 9%.

Sequenced input: peripheral blood. The chain combines TRBV30 with TRBJ2-4, with 9 nucleotides matching TRBD2. This sequence was found in a woman between 50 and 59 years old who had recovered from COVID-19. The CDR3 nucleotides are TGTGCCTGGAGTGTACCCCTAGCGGGACCGGGGAAAAACATTCAGTACTTC. Residues: CAWSVPLAGPGKNIQYF.